This TCR beta chain was observed in a study of identical twins. Template switching introduced a universal primer site, and the cDNA bore unique molecular identifiers. TCRdb recomputed calls from the 5' RACE reads with MiXCR, one row per CDR3 protein. The table lists 500,000 or so distinct CDR3 sequences, roughly 13% of them singletons. J lost 4 bases, V lost 5 bases, and 5 bases had no gene match. The CDR3 spans 13 residues. Whole-study results and caveats: While abundant cord blood beta clonotypes carried fewer insertions, memory repertoires showed no such pattern.

The table lists this clonotype with a few counts. Its antigen remains unknown. This sample also appeared in a second study, on yellow fever vaccine responses in identical twins. Turning to that study: The T cell response to vaccination in identical twins was reportedly partly convergent and partly personalized.

The rearrangement joins TRBV12-3 or TRBV12-4 to TRBJ2-7; 7 bases agree with TRBD2. The sequencing input was CD4+ T cells sorted from blood. The sequence was collected from a woman aged 18-29 years in good health. The CDR3 bases are TGTGCCAGCAGTGGGGGGGTGGCTTACGAGCAGTACTTC. Translation: CASSGGVAYEQYF.